This TCR beta chain was profiled in a study of synovial regulatory T cells in juvenile arthritis. Each patient with active arthritis gave synovial fluid along with matched peripheral blood. Synovial Tregs were as TSDR-demethylated as blood and healthy-donor Tregs. In germline, CDR1 is SGHNT, CDR2 YYREEE (reference sequence). This CDR3 contains 15 residues. No DNA appears here. Libraries were prepared by immunoSEQ multiplex PCR; TCRdb keeps only in-frame clonotypes and omits some of them. The table lists about 2,500 clones. According to its frequency, this clone is medium-sized. The target antigen is unknown. Whole-study results and caveats: iaTreg cells shared more CDR3 sequences with synovial Tregs than other blood Tregs did. iaTreg TCR repertoires were largely private across patients and partially overlapped synovial Teff and blood CPL.

The V and J genes are TRBV5-4 and TRBJ1-4. The clonotype was recovered from a donor aged 2-35 years with juvenile idiopathic arthritis. Sample: Treg cells from the synovium. The CDR3 loop is CASSLAAGKGEKLFF.